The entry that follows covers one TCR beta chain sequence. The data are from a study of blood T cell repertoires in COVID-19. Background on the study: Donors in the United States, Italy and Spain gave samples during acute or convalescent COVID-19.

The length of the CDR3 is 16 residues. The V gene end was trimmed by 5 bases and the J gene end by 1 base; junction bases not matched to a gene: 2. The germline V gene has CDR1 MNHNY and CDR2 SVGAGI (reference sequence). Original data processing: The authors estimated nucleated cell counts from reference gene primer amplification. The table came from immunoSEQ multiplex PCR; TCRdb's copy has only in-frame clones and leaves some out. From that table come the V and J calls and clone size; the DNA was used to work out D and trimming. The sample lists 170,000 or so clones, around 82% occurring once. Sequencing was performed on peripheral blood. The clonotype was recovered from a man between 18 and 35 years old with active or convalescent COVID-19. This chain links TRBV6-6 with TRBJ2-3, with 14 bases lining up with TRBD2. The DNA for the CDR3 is TGTGCCAGCAGTGCGGGACTAGCGGGAGGCACAGATACGCAGTATTTT. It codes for CASSAGLAGGTDTQYF.